In its sample, the clone carrying this T cell receptor beta chain was seen a few times. V dropped 0 bases and J dropped 10; count of bases not matched to a gene: 11. CDR3 length equals 17 residues. Germline lookup yields CDR1 SGHRS and CDR2 YFSETQ. Method: immunoSEQ multiplex PCR; TCRdb's copy keeps in-frame clones and lacks some. The data show around 290,000 clones, 85% to 90% seen once. This specimen belongs to a study of blood T cell repertoires in COVID-19. Overall study context: For recovered donors of Cohort 3, there were two negative PCRs, clearance, or symptom resolution. Italy, Spain and the United States were the sources of the convalescent and acute COVID-19 samples. From T cells, B-cell-depleted T cells, or PBMCs came the material, which was cDNA or gDNA.

Participants spanned ages about 18 to 100 years and resided in 24 US areas. The gene calls are TRBV5-1 and TRBJ2-5; 14 nucleotides agree with TRBD2. The receptor comes from a woman aged 55-69 years in a cohort exposed to, infected with or recovered from COVID-19 (not recorded which). The sequenced sample was PBMCs or T cells enriched from blood (not recorded which). CDR3 bases: TGCGCCAGCAGCTTGGAGGTTGGGACTAGCGGGAGATTTGGCCAGTACTTC. Protein: CASSLEVGTSGRFGQYF.